The clone carrying this T cell receptor (beta chain) was counted between two and nine times. Antigen unknown. The CDR3 is 15 amino acids. Germline V CDR1 and CDR2: SGHVS, FNYEAQ. Trimming removed 3 bases from V and 6 bases from J; junction bases left unmatched: 10. Sequenced by immunoSEQ multiplex PCR; TCRdb stores in-frame clones only, minus some. Of about 120,000 clones in the sample, 70% to 90% were seen once. These data come from a study of T cell responses to AZD1222 COVID-19 vaccine. Broader study findings: Repertoire samples came only from after the peak T cell response. Regions 160-218 and 743-854 held dominance among vaccine-associated CD4 TCRs, which spanned spike. Clonal diversity may have been underestimated, and the donors were mostly white British, with more females than males. An increase in Spike-specific TCR breadth and depth was observed after two AZD1222 doses.

V is TRBV7-6 and J is TRBJ2-7; 8 nucleotides agree with TRBD2. This TCR came from an adult in good health. Specimen: peripheral blood, collected on day 0 of AZD1222 vaccination. CDR3 sequence reads: CASSFSSGSWGEQYF. CDR3 sequence (DNA): TGTGCCAGCAGCTTCAGCAGCGGGAGTTGGGGCGAGCAGTACTTC.